This T cell receptor beta chain was documented in a study of early T cells in non-severe SARS-CoV-2 infection. Background on the study: Sequencing input comprised bulk RNA from unsorted whole blood; chain pairing was not available. General observations from the study: VDJdb matches were skewed toward anti-spike CD8 T cell responses.

This clonotype was detected many times. The antigen is unknown. Researchers tagged individual cDNA molecules with unique molecular identifiers. One entry per CDR3 protein results from TCRdb running MiXCR on the 5' RACE reads. The sample lists 70,000 or so distinct CDR3 sequences, about 9.5% occurring once. Germline-derived CDR1 and CDR2 are SEHNR and FQNEAQ (reference sequence). This CDR3 comprises 14 residues. The junction had 4 bases not matched to a gene; V was cut back by 6 bases and J by 3 bases. The source of this sequence is an adult who was a healthcare worker with PCR-confirmed SARS-CoV-2 infection or an uninfected control (not recorded which). Sequenced material: whole blood, taken at baseline. The chain uses TRBV7-9 and TRBJ2-3; 9 bases agree with TRBD2. The CDR3 region has the DNA TGTGCCAGCAGGCCGGGACTAGCTACAGATACGCAGTATTTT. This codes for CASRPGLATDTQYF.